The clone carrying this T cell receptor (beta chain) was counted a single time. This record belongs to a study of blood T cell repertoires in COVID-19. Across the whole study: In each case, the material was cDNA or gDNA derived from T cells, B-cell-depleted T cells, or PBMCs.

The germline V gene has CDR1 SGDLS and CDR2 YYNGEE. The CDR3 extends over 15 amino acids. The trim removed 4 bases at V and 4 bases at J, leaving 9 bases unmatched. Original processing methods: Nucleated cell number was recorded as an estimate derived from reference gene primer amplification. Clones were sequenced by immunoSEQ multiplex PCR, and TCRdb holds only the in-frame ones, with some missing. The V and J calls and clone size are taken from that table; D and trimming were inferred from the DNA. Of about 170,000 clones in the sample, roughly four fifths were seen once. The sample taken for sequencing was peripheral blood. The genes are TRBV9 and TRBJ2-3, with 7 nucleotides matching TRBD2. This receptor was identified in a man aged 40-49 years who had recovered from COVID-19. Written as DNA, the CDR3 is TGTGCCAGCAGCCCAGAGGGACTACCCCCAGATACGCAGTATTTT. Translation gives CASSPEGLPPDTQYF.